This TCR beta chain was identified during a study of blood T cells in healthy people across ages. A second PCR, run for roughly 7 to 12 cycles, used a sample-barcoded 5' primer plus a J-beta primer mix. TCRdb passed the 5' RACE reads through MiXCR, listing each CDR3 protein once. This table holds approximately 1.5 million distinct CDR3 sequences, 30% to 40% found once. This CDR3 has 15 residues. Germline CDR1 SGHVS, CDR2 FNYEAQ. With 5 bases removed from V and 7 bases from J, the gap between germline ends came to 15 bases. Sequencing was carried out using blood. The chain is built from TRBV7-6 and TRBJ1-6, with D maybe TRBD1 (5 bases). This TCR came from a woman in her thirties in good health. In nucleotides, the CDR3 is TGTGCCAGCAGCGAGAGGGTGGGGGGAAATTCACCCCTCCACTTT. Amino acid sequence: CASSERVGGNSPLHF. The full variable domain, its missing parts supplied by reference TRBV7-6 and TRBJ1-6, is GAGVSQSPRYKVTKRGQDVALRCDPISGHVSLYWYRQALGQGPEFLTYFNYEAQQDKSGLPNDRFSAERPEGSISTLTIQRTEQRDSAMYRCASSERVGGNSPLHFGNGTRLTVT.